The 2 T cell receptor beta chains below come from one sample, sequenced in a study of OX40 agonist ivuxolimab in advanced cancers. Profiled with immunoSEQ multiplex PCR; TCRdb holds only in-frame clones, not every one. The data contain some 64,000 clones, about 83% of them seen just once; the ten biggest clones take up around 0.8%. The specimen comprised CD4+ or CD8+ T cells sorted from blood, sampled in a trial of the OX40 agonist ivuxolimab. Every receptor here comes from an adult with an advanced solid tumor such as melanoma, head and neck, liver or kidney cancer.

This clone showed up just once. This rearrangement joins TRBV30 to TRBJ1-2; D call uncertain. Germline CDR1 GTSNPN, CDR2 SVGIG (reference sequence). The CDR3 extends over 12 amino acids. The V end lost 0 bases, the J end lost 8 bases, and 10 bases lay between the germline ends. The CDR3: CAWSVSGLGYTF. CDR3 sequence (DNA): TGTGCCTGGAGTGTCTCTGGACTGGGCTACACCTTC.

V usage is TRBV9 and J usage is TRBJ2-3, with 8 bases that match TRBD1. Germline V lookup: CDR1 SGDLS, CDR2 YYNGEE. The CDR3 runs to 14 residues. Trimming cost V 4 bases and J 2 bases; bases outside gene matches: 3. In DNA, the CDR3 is TGTGCCAGCAGCCGGACAGGGACCACAGATACGCAGTATTTT. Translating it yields CASSRTGTTDTQYF. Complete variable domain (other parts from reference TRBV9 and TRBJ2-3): DSGVTQTPKHLITATGQRVTLRCSPRSGDLSVYWYQQSLDQGLQFLIQYYNGEERAKGNILERFSAQQFPDLHSELNLSSLELGDSALYFCASSRTGTTDTQYFGPGTRLTVL.